The T cell receptor (beta chain) under discussion was sequenced for a study of shared clonotypes between healthy human individuals. Study-wide findings and caveats: Large sequencing depth failed to make sorted-subset sequencing complete, rarefaction showed.

In the case of this clone: The antigen is not known.

Method: immunoSEQ multiplex PCR; TCRdb's copy keeps in-frame clones and lacks some. This table holds about 1.1 million clones, roughly 80% found once. The CDR3 contains 14 residues. Germline V CDR1 and CDR2: SGHRS, YFSETQ. V was clipped by 3 bases and J by 0 bases, with 10 bases between them. The sequence was collected from a man between 18 and 35 years old in good health. Some clones in this sample may be carry-over from other donors' samples. The sample consisted of memory CD4+ T cells from PBMCs. The subset here: CD45RA-negative fraction. The V gene is TRBV5-1, the J gene TRBJ2-7; D is possibly TRBD2 (7 bases). DNA for the CDR3: TGCGCCAGCAGCTACGCGGGGGCCTCCTACGAGCAGTACTTC. This encodes CASSYAGASYEQYF.